The 12 T cell receptor beta chains reported below all come from one sample, sequenced in a study of OX40 agonist ivuxolimab in advanced cancers. Sequencing used immunoSEQ multiplex PCR; TCRdb keeps in-frame clones, though not all of them. This table holds tens of thousands of clones, 80% to 90% found once. Sequences were derived from CD4+ or CD8+ T cells sorted from blood, sampled in a trial of the OX40 agonist ivuxolimab. These TCRs come from an adult with an advanced solid tumor such as melanoma, head and neck, liver or kidney cancer.

The chain employs TRBV2 and TRBJ1-2; D gene uncertain. In germline, CDR1 is SNHLY, CDR2 FYNNEI. The CDR3 is made up of 15 amino acids. Trimming pared 0 bases from V and 4 bases from J, leaving 12 bases between. Here the CDR3 reads CASSEALSPVYGYTF. In DNA, the CDR3 is TGTGCCAGCAGTGAAGCGCTTTCCCCAGTCTATGGCTACACCTTC.

This clone showed up just a few times. The chain joins TRBV29-1 to TRBJ1-6, with 8 bases that match TRBD1. CDR1 is SQVTM and CDR2 is ANQGSEA in the germline V gene. The CDR3 length is 16 residues. Trimming at V came to 5 bases and at J to 8 bases, leaving 14 bases not matched to a gene. This chain's CDR3 is CSVSISGGRMDSPLHF. CDR3 DNA sequence: TGCAGCGTTTCTATTTCAGGGGGCAGGATGGATTCACCCCTCCACTTT.

The V gene is TRBV5-4, the J gene TRBJ2-5; D gene uncertain. Germline CDR1 and CDR2: SGHNT and YYREEE (reference sequence). CDR3 length: 14 amino acids. Trimming removed 2 bases from V and 5 bases from J, with 13 bases in between. The CDR3 loop reads CASSLAPPGETQYF. CDR3 nucleotides: TGTGCCAGCAGCTTAGCTCCCCCCGGGGAGACCCAGTACTTC. The full variable domain, its missing parts supplied by reference TRBV5-4 and TRBJ2-5, is ETGVTQSPTHLIKTRGQQVTLRCSSQSGHNTVSWYQQALGQGPQFIFQYYREEENGRGNFPPRFSGLQFPNYSSELNVNALELDDSALYLCASSLAPPGETQYFGPGTRLLVL.

The chain links TRBV21-1 to TRBJ1-1. TRBV21-1 is termed a pseudogene. The CDR3 has 11 amino acids. In DNA, the CDR3 is TGTGCCAGCAGCAAAGAGGGTGAAGCTTTCTTT. Its translation: CASSKEGEAFF.

The chain couples TRBV18 to TRBJ2-4; 8 nucleotides agree with TRBD2. From germline, CDR1 is KGHSH and CDR2 LQKENI. This CDR3 is built from 15 residues. The V segment lost 2 bases and the J segment 8 bases; nucleotides outside the gene matches: 8. The CDR3, as DNA: TGTGCCAGCTCACCAGGGGCGGGAGGCCCGGACATTCAGTACTTC. Protein sequence: CASSPGAGGPDIQYF. The full variable domain, its missing parts supplied by reference TRBV18 and TRBJ2-4, is NAGVMQNPRHLVRRRGQEARLRCSPMKGHSHVYWYRQLPEEGLKFMVYLQKENIIDESGMPKERFSAEFPKEGPSILRIQQVVRGDSAAYFCASSPGAGGPDIQYFGAGTRLSVL.

The V and J genes are TRBV28 and TRBJ2-5; perhaps TRBD2 as D (5 bases). This CDR3 has 15 amino acids. CDR1 MDHEN and CDR2 SYDVKM come from the germline V gene. Trimming cost V 6 bases and J 4 bases, with 18 bases left between them. The CDR3 sequence is CASRNSGPGLETQYF. Here the CDR3 DNA reads TGTGCCAGCAGAAATTCCGGGCCGGGGTTAGAGACCCAGTACTTC.

V is TRBV7-3 and J is TRBJ2-3, with 8 nucleotides matching TRBD2. The CDR3 has 16 residues. V gave up 0 bases and J gave up 4 bases; unmatched junction bases: 6. CDR1 SGHTA and CDR2 FQGTGA come from the germline V gene. CDR3 region: CASSLTPGGLADTQYF. DNA of the CDR3: TGTGCCAGCAGCTTAACTCCGGGGGGGCTTGCAGATACGCAGTATTTT.

The count of this clone is one. The chain joins TRBV29-1 to TRBJ1-1; maybe TRBD1 (5 bases). The CDR3 is made up of 11 amino acids. The V end lost 7 bases, the J end lost 0 bases, and 6 bases lay between the germline ends. CDR1 is SQVTM and CDR2 is ANQGSEA in the germline V gene. The CDR3 here is CSDRMNTEAFF. Written as DNA, the CDR3 is TGCAGCGACAGGATGAACACTGAAGCTTTCTTT. The full variable domain, with the rest looked up from reference TRBV29-1 and TRBJ1-1, is SAVISQKPSRDICQRGTSLTIQCQVDSQVTMMFWYRQQPGQSLTLIATANQGSEATYESGFVIDKFPISRPNLTFSTLTVSNMSPEDSSIYLCSDRMNTEAFFGQGTRLTVV.

The chain is built from TRBV11-2 and TRBJ1-3, with D perhaps TRBD1 (5 bases). V lost 7 bases, J lost 4 bases, and 14 bases lay in between. The CDR3 is 14 residues long. Germline V CDR1 and CDR2: SGHAT, FQNNGV. CDR3 nucleotides: TGTGCCAGCACCCGCCGGGGCGCGGGAAACACCATATATTTT. Its protein product is CASTRRGAGNTIYF.

The rearrangement joins TRBV12-5 to TRBJ2-7; 7 bases align to TRBD1. Germline CDR1 reads LGHNT; CDR2 reads FRNRAP. The CDR3 covers 14 residues. After removal of 5 bases from V and 3 bases from J, the junction contained 7 bases not matched to a gene. The CDR3 region has the DNA TGTGCTAGTGGTAAGACAGGGCCAAACTACGAGCAGTACTTC. It specifies CASGKTGPNYEQYF.

The rearrangement links TRBV9 to TRBJ1-3; D uncertain. Trimming removed 2 bases from V and 4 bases from J, with 13 bases in between. Germline assignment: CDR1 SGDLS and CDR2 YYNGEE. This CDR3 has 15 residues. The CDR3 protein is CASSVGVGGGNTIYF. CDR3 nucleotides: TGTGCCAGCAGCGTCGGGGTGGGAGGAGGAAACACCATATATTTT.

This chain connects TRBV29-1 to TRBJ2-7, with unresolved D. Germline V gives CDR1 SQVTM, CDR2 ANQGSEA. CDR3 size: 14 residues. V was clipped by 3 bases and J by 3 bases, with 15 bases between them. The CDR3 nucleotides are TGCAGCGTTGAGCCTCTGCAACGAGGCTACGAGCAGTACTTC. Translating gives CSVEPLQRGYEQYF.